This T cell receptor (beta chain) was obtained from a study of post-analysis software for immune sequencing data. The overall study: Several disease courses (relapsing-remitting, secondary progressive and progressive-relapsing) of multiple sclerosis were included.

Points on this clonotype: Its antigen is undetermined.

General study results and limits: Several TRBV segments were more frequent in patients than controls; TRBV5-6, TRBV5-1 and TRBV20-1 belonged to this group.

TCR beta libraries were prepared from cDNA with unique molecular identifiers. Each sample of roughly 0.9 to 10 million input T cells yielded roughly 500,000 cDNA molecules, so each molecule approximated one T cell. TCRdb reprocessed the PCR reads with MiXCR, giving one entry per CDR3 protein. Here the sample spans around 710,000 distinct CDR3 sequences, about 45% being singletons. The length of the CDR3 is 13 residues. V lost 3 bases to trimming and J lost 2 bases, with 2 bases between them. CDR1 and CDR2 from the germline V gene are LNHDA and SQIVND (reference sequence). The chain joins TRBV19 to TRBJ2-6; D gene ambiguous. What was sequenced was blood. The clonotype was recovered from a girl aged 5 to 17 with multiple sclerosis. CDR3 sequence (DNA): TGTGCCAGTAGTATCGCTGGGGCCAACGTCCTGACTTTC. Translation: CASSIAGANVLTF.